The 14 T cell receptor beta chains reported below all come from one sample, sequenced in a study of human T cells and chemical hapten exposure. Documented time point: patch test 3, about 24 weeks after DPC sensitization. Treatment indicated: therapeutic diphenylcyclopropenone sensitization with weekly scalp DPC. One entry per CDR3 protein results from TCRdb running MiXCR on the RACE reads. In the table there are 90,000 to 110,000 distinct CDR3 sequences, less than 35% of which are singletons. The source material was whole blood, sampled in connection with sensitization to the hapten diphenylcyclopropenone (DPC). The receptors were gathered from a man aged 35 to 55 with alopecia areata. Some clones in this sample may be carry-over from other donors' samples.

This sequence joins TRBV9 and TRBJ1-4; TRBD1 matches at 10 bases. This CDR3 comprises 16 residues. Losses at the gene ends were 0 bases for V and 4 bases for J; bases not matched to a gene: 3. The germline V gene has CDR1 SGDLS and CDR2 YYNGEE. The CDR3 region is CASSVDGQGGNEKLFF. The CDR3 region has the DNA TGTGCCAGCAGCGTAGACGGACAGGGGGGTAATGAAAAACTGTTTTTT.

The V gene is TRBV12-3 or TRBV12-4, the J gene TRBJ1-6; 8 bases are shared with TRBD1. With V trimmed by 5 bases and J by 10 bases, 10 bases remained unmatched. This CDR3 spans 15 amino acids. The CDR3 coding sequence is TGTGCCAGCAGTACCGCAGGGGGCGCGAGGTCACCCCTCCACTTT. Its protein product is CASSTAGGARSPLHF.

This chain links TRBV12-3 or TRBV12-4 with TRBJ1-1; unclear D gene. The CDR3 contains 16 residues. The V and J ends lost 3 bases and 2 bases respectively, with 16 bases between them. The CDR3 nucleotides read TGTGCCAGCAGTTTGAGGGCAAGAGGTTATAACACTGAAGCTTTCTTT. This encodes CASSLRARGYNTEAFF.

The V and J genes are TRBV6-5 and TRBJ2-2; TRBD1 agrees at 7 bases. The CDR3 totals 14 residues. V lost 5 bases, J lost 5 bases, and 5 bases stayed unmatched. Germline V gives CDR1 MNHEY, CDR2 SVGAGI. The CDR3: CASSLLGQTGELFF. CDR3 in DNA: TGTGCCAGCAGTCTCCTGGGACAGACCGGGGAGCTGTTTTTT.

The CDR3 region has the DNA TGTGCCAGCAGTTTGGAGGTCAATGAGCAGTTCTTC. Its protein product is CASSLEVNEQFF. The chain employs TRBV6-2 or TRBV6-3 and TRBJ2-1; possible D gene TRBD2, 5 bases. The CDR3 runs 12 residues. The germline V gene encodes CDR1 MNHEY and CDR2 SVGEGT. V was cut by 4 bases and J by 6 bases, with 7 bases left in between.

V is TRBV18 and J is TRBJ2-1, with 7 bases that match TRBD1. The CDR3 totals 15 residues. Trimming removed 0 bases from V and 4 bases from J; junction bases left unmatched: 3. CDR1 KGHSH and CDR2 LQKENI come from the germline V gene. In DNA, the CDR3 is TGTGCCAGCTCACCACCGGGACAGCCTTACAATGAGCAGTTCTTC. It is translated as CASSPPGQPYNEQFF.

V and J are TRBV28 and TRBJ2-7, with a possible D match to TRBD2 (5 bases). Trimming stripped 7 bases from V and 3 bases from J, with 13 bases between. Germline V gives CDR1 MDHEN, CDR2 SYDVKM. This CDR3 contains 13 residues. The CDR3: CASTTSGVYEQYF. CDR3 nucleotide sequence: TGTGCCAGCACCACCTCCGGGGTCTACGAGCAGTACTTC.

The gene calls are TRBV6-2 or TRBV6-3 and TRBJ2-7; D is perhaps TRBD1 or TRBD2 (5 bases each). Trimming took off 8 bases at V and 0 bases at J, with 17 bases between the two ends. Germline lookup yields CDR1 MNHEY and CDR2 SVGEGT. This CDR3 spans 15 amino acids. CDR3 residues: CASFSLGDLSYEQYF. CDR3 DNA: TGTGCCAGCTTTTCCCTAGGGGACCTCTCCTACGAGCAGTACTTC.

A few counts support this clonotype. The chain links TRBV7-9 to TRBJ1-2; no clear D. CDR1 is SEHNR and CDR2 is FQNEAQ in the germline V gene (reference sequence). Trimming removed 3 bases from V and 2 bases from J, with 19 bases in between. CDR3 length: 17 amino acids. CDR3 sequence reads: CASSFANPWEKNYGYTF. The CDR3 coding sequence is TGTGCCAGCAGCTTTGCGAACCCTTGGGAGAAAAACTATGGCTACACCTTC.

This clonotype was observed at least ten times. This chain connects TRBV14 to TRBJ1-1; D gene ambiguous. With 3 bases removed from V and 4 bases from J, the gap between germline ends came to 9 bases. From germline, CDR1 is SGHDN and CDR2 FVKESK. This CDR3 is 13 amino acids long. CDR3 nucleotide sequence: TGTGCCAGCAGCCACCGTAGCGGCACTGAAGCTTTCTTT. Translated: CASSHRSGTEAFF.

This clonotype was picked up a small number of times. V usage is TRBV29-1 and J usage is TRBJ2-3; TRBD2 aligns across 10 bases. The CDR3 covers 18 residues. With 1 base clipped from V and 4 bases from J, the junction kept 14 bases outside the gene matches. Germline CDR1 is SQVTM and CDR2 is ANQGSEA. In nucleotides, the CDR3 is TGCAGCGTTGAAGCAAAAGCGGGAGGGCTGAGAGGCGCAGATACGCAGTATTTT. Translating it yields CSVEAKAGGLRGADTQYF.

J is TRBJ2-3 and V is TRBV4-2; 8 bases are shared with TRBD2. Germline V CDR1 and CDR2: LGHNA, YNFKEQ. The CDR3 is made up of 15 amino acids. Trimming took 0 bases from V and 4 from J; bases not matched to a gene: 3. This CDR3 reads CASSQELAGSDTQYF. The CDR3 DNA follows: TGTGCCAGCAGCCAAGAGCTAGCGGGCTCAGATACGCAGTATTTT.

This clonotype showed up just once. V is TRBV3-1 and J is TRBJ2-3; D remains ambiguous. The CDR3 contains 14 residues. CDR1 LGHDT and CDR2 YNNKEL come from the germline V gene (reference sequence). Deletions cut 4 bases from V and 3 bases from J, with 11 bases between. The CDR3 loop is CASSPFSRTDTQYF. CDR3 DNA: TGTGCCAGCAGCCCTTTTTCTCGTACAGATACGCAGTATTTT.

This rearrangement joins TRBV30 to TRBJ2-3; no definite D call. Looked up from germline, CDR1 is GTSNPN and CDR2 is SVGIG (reference sequence). The V and J ends lost 3 bases and 3 bases respectively, with 13 bases between them. This CDR3 comprises 14 residues. The CDR3 loop reads CAWRPGQVTDTQYF. Written as DNA, the CDR3 is TGTGCCTGGAGGCCTGGGCAGGTAACAGATACGCAGTATTTT.